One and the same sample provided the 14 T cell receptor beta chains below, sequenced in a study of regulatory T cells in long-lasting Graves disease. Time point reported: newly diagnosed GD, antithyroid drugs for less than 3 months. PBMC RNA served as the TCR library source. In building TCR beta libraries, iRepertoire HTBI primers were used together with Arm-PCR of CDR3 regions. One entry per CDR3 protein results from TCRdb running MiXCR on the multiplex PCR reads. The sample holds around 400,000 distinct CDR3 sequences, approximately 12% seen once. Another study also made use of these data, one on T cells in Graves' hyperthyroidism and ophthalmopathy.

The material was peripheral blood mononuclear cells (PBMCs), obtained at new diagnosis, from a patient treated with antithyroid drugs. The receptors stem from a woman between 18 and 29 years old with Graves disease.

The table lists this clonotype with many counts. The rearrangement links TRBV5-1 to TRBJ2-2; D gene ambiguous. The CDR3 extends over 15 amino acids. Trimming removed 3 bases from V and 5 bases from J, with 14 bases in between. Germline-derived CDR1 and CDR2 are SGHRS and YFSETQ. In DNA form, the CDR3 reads TGCGCCAGCAGCTCCGAAAAGATGAGTACCGGGGAGCTGTTTTTT. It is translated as CASSSEKMSTGELFF. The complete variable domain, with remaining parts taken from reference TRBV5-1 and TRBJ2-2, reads KAGVTQTPRYLIKTRGQQVTLSCSPISGHRSVSWYQQTPGQGLQFLFEYFSETQRNKGNFPGRFSGRQFSNSRSEMNVSTLELGDSALYLCASSSEKMSTGELFFGEGSRLTVL.

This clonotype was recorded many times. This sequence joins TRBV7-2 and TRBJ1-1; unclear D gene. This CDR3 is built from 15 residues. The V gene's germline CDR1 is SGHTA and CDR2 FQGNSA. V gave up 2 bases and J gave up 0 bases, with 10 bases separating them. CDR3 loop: CASSLLAGMNTEAFF. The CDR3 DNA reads TGTGCCAGCAGCTTATTGGCAGGTATGAACACTGAAGCTTTCTTT.

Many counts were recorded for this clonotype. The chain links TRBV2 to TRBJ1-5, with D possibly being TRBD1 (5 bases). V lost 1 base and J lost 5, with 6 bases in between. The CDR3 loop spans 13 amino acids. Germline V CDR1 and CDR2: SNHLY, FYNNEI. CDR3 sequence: CASSEEGDQPQHF. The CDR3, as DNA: TGTGCCAGCAGTGAAGAAGGGGATCAGCCCCAGCATTTT.

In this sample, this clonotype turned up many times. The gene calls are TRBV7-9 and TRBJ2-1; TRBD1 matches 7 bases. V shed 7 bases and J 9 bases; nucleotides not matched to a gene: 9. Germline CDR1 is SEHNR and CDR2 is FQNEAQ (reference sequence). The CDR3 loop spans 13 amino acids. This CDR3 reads CASIHSQGSEQFF. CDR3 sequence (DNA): TGTGCCAGCATCCATTCACAGGGGAGTGAGCAGTTCTTC.

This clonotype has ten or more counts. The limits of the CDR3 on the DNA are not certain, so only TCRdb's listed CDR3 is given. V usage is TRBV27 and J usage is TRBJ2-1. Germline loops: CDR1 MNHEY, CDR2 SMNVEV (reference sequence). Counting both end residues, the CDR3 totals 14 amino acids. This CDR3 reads CASSFLENNNEQFF.

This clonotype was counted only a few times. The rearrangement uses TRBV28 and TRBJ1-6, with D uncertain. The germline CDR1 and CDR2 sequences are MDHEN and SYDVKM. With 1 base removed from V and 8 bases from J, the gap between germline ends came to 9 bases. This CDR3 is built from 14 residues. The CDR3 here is CASSLFGRDSPLHF. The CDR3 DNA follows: TGTGCCAGCAGTTTATTTGGGAGGGATTCACCCCTCCACTTT. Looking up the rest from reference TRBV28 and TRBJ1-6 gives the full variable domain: DVKVTQSSRYLVKRTGEKVFLECVQDMDHENMFWYRQDPGLGLRLIYFSYDVKMKEKGDIPEGYSVSREKKERFSLILESASTNQTSMYLCASSLFGRDSPLHFGNGTRLTVT.

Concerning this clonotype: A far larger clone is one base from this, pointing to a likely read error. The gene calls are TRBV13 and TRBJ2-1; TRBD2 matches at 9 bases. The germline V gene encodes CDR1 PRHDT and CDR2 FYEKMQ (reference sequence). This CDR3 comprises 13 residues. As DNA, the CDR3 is TGTGCCAGCAGCCCTAGCGGGACAACACTCGCGTCCTTC. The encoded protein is CASSPSGTTLASF.

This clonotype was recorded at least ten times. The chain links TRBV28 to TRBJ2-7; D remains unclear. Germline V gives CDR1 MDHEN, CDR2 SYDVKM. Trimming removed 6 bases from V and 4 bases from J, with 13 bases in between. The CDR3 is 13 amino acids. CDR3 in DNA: TGTGCCAGCAGCCCTAGGACCGGGTACGAGCAGTACTTC. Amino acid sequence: CASSPRTGYEQYF. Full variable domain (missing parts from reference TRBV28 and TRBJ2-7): DVKVTQSSRYLVKRTGEKVFLECVQDMDHENMFWYRQDPGLGLRLIYFSYDVKMKEKGDIPEGYSVSREKKERFSLILESASTNQTSMYLCASSPRTGYEQYFGPGTRLTVT.

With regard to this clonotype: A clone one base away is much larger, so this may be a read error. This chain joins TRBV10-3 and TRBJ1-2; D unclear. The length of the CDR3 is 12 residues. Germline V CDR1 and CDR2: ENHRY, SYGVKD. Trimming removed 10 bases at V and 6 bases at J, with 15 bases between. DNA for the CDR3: TGTGCCACCCTTTCCCGTTCGCATGGCTACACCTTC. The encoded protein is CATLSRSHGYTF.

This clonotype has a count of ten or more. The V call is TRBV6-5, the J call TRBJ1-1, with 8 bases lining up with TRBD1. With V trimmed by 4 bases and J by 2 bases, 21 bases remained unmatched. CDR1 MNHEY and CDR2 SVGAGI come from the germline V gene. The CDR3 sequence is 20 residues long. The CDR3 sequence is CASSCYRGLAVGSQNTEAFF. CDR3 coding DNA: TGTGCCAGCAGTTGCTACAGGGGGTTGGCCGTAGGGTCGCAAAACACTGAAGCTTTCTTT.

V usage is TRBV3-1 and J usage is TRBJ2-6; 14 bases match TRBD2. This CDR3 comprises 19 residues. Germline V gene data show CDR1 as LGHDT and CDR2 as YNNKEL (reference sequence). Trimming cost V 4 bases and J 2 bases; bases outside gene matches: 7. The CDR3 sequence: CASSPRLAGGPPGANVLTF. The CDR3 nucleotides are TGTGCCAGCAGCCCCAGACTAGCGGGAGGGCCTCCTGGGGCCAACGTCCTGACTTTC.

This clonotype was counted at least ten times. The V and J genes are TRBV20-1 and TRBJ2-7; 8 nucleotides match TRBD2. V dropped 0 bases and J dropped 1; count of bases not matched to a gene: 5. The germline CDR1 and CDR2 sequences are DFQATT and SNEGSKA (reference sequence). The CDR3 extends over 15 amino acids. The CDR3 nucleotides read TGCAGTGCTAGAGATTTCACTAGCGGATCCTACGAGCAGTACTTC. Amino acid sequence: CSARDFTSGSYEQYF.

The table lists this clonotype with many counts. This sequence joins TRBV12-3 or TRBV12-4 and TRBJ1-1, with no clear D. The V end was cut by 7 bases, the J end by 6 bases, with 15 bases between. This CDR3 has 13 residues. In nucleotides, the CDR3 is TGTGCCAGCACCAGACACCCGACCTCTGAAGCTTTCTTT. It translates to CASTRHPTSEAFF.

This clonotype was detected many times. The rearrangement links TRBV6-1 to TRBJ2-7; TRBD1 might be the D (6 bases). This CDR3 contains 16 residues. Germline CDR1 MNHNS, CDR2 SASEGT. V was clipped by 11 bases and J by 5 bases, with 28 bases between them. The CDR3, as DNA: TGTGCCTGTACCGGGACATCATCTCGCCCTCTGGACGAGCAGTACTTC. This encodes CACTGTSSRPLDEQYF.